Below are 7 T cell receptor beta chains sequenced from a single sample in a study of Graves' ophthalmopathy and Graves' hyperthyroidism. The TCR beta CDR3 regions underwent amplification from RNA transcripts. The authors performed first-round RT-PCR with HTBI primers and then a second-round multiplex PCR. TCRdb recomputed calls from the multiplex PCR reads with MiXCR, one row per CDR3 protein. Here the sample spans around 520,000 distinct CDR3 sequences, 35% to 40% being singletons. Sample: peripheral blood or thyroid tissue (not recorded which). The receptors come from an adult man with Graves' hyperthyroidism.

This clonotype occurred many times. The chain combines TRBV20-1 with TRBJ2-5; no definite D call. Trimming pared 3 bases from V and 4 bases from J, leaving 12 bases between. The CDR3 contains 13 residues. Germline V gene data show CDR1 as DFQATT and CDR2 as SNEGSKA (reference sequence). CDR3 sequence (DNA): TGCAGTGCTAGGGATTTATCGCGAGAGACCCAGTACTTC. Protein: CSARDLSRETQYF.

In regard to this clonotype: It is likely a read error, because the conserved phenylalanine at the end of the CDR3 is missing. The chain combines TRBV7-3 with TRBJ2-2, with 8 bases matching TRBD2. J lost 1 base, V lost 2 bases, and 0 bases had no gene match. The CDR3 covers 15 residues. Per the germline V gene, CDR1 is SGHTA and CDR2 is FQGTGA. In nucleotides, the CDR3 is TGTGCCAGCAGCTTAGCGGGAGGGAACACCGGGGAGCTGTTTTCT. It codes for CASSLAGGNTGELFS.

This clonotype was found many times. The chain employs TRBV7-2 and TRBJ2-7, with TRBD1 identical over 12 bases. V dropped 3 bases and J dropped 2; count of bases not matched to a gene: 2. The CDR3 sequence is 15 residues long. CDR1 SGHTA and CDR2 FQGNSA come from the germline V gene. CDR3 DNA: TGTGCCAGCAGCTTCGGGACAGGGGGCGCCTACGAGCAGTACTTC. It encodes CASSFGTGGAYEQYF.

This clonotype was observed at least ten times. The J gene is TRBJ2-7, the V gene TRBV5-6, with D perhaps matching TRBD2 (5 bases). With 0 bases removed from V and 4 bases from J, the gap between germline ends came to 8 bases. In germline, CDR1 is SGHDT, CDR2 YYEEEE. This CDR3 contains 13 residues. CDR3 sequence reads: CASSLVGEYEQYF. The CDR3 bases are TGTGCCAGCAGCTTGGTGGGAGAATACGAGCAGTACTTC.

This clonotype was counted ten times or more. The V and J genes are TRBV7-8 and TRBJ1-2; D unresolved. Trimming stripped 3 bases from V and 1 base from J, with 12 bases between. This CDR3 comprises 15 residues. CDR1 is SGHVS and CDR2 is FQNEAQ in the germline V gene. CDR3 protein: CASSLRADLNYGYTF. The CDR3, as DNA: TGTGCCAGCAGCTTGCGGGCAGATCTTAACTATGGCTACACCTTC.

A word on this clonotype: One base away lies a much larger clone, so this may be a sequencing read error. The chain uses TRBV20-1 and TRBJ1-2, with TRBD1 as a possible D gene (5 bases). Germline values: CDR1 DFQATT, CDR2 SNEGSKA (reference sequence). The CDR3 consists of 14 residues. Between the trimmed V and J ends, which lost 1 base and 7 bases, there was a span of 16 bases. This CDR3 reads CSARGRAGSIGYTF. In nucleotides, the CDR3 is TGCAGTGCTAGAGGTAGGGCAGGGTCTATTGGCTACACCTTC.

This clonotype was detected many times. This sequence joins TRBV5-8 and TRBJ2-6, with D hard to call. Trimming cost V 3 bases and J 2 bases, with 9 bases left between them. In germline, CDR1 is SGHTS, CDR2 YDEGEE. This CDR3 is 15 amino acids long. CDR3 in amino acids: CASSWGTAGANVLTF. The CDR3 bases are TGTGCCAGCAGCTGGGGTACAGCTGGGGCCAACGTCCTGACTTTC.